A single sample gave rise to the 25 T cell receptor beta chains below, sequenced in a study of T cells after yellow fever vaccination. TCRdb re-called the 5' RACE reads through MiXCR, storing one row per CDR3 protein. The table lists about 240,000 distinct CDR3 sequences, 6.9% of them singletons. This specimen consisted of CD4+ T cells sorted from PBMCs, obtained 15 days after the yellow fever booster vaccination. The receptors shown here come from a man under 40 who received the YFV17D yellow fever vaccine.

This clonotype was seen more than once but under ten times. The chain uses TRBV12-3 or TRBV12-4 and TRBJ2-7; TRBD2 matches at 7 bases. This CDR3 has 14 amino acids. J lost 3 bases, V lost 7 bases, and 9 bases had no gene match. CDR3 residues: CASTDTGGFYEQYF. CDR3 sequence (DNA): TGTGCCAGCACCGACACGGGAGGATTCTACGAGCAGTACTTC.

Only a few counts were recorded for this clonotype. The genes are TRBV20-1 and TRBJ2-7; D remains ambiguous. Germline lookup yields CDR1 DFQATT and CDR2 SNEGSKA (reference sequence). This CDR3 spans 11 amino acids. Trimming left V 6 bases short and J 5 bases short, with 11 bases between. In nucleotides, the CDR3 is TGCAGTGCCCTGGACGAAAACGAGCAGTACTTC. It translates to CSALDENEQYF.

In this sample, this clonotype turned up many times. The chain uses TRBV18 and TRBJ2-3, with TRBD2 as a possible D gene (5 bases). This CDR3 region has 13 residues. With 4 bases removed from V and 0 bases from J, the gap between germline ends came to 5 bases. CDR1 and CDR2 from the germline V gene are KGHSH and LQKENI. CDR3 coding DNA: TGTGCCAGCTCACGCGGGAGCACAGATACGCAGTATTTT. It codes for CASSRGSTDTQYF. Full variable domain (outside the CDR3, taken from reference TRBV18 and TRBJ2-3): NAGVMQNPRHLVRRRGQEARLRCSPMKGHSHVYWYRQLPEEGLKFMVYLQKENIIDESGMPKERFSAEFPKEGPSILRIQQVVRGDSAAYFCASSRGSTDTQYFGPGTRLTVL.

This rearrangement joins TRBV10-1 to TRBJ2-7; a weak D match, TRBD2 (5 bases). The CDR3 is made up of 12 amino acids. V shed 6 bases and J shed 9 bases, with 15 bases lying between them. The V gene's germline CDR1 is WNHNN and CDR2 SYGVQD (reference sequence). CDR3 nucleotides: TGCGCCAGCAGAGTAGACCATGGAGGGCAGTACTTC. Residues: CASRVDHGGQYF.

This clonotype was seen only a few times. V and J are TRBV20-1 and TRBJ2-7; TRBD2 aligns across 8 bases. The CDR3 spans 13 residues. Per the germline V gene, CDR1 is DFQATT and CDR2 is SNEGSKA (reference sequence). The V and J ends lost 4 bases and 1 base, in that order; junction bases with no gene match: 3. The CDR3: CSANLAGSYEQYF. The CDR3, as DNA: TGCAGTGCTAATCTAGCGGGTTCCTACGAGCAGTACTTC.

The chain carries TRBV7-9 and TRBJ1-4; D is ambiguous. The germline CDR1 and CDR2 sequences are SEHNR and FQNEAQ (reference sequence). The germline V and J ends were trimmed by 10 bases and 3 bases, with 12 bases remaining between them. The CDR3 totals 13 residues. The CDR3: CAMQDSANEKLFF. CDR3 sequence (DNA): TGTGCCATGCAGGATTCTGCTAATGAAAAACTGTTTTTT.

This clonotype was detected a few times. The chain is built from TRBV19 and TRBJ2-2, with 10 bases matching TRBD1. The CDR3 runs to 15 residues. From germline, CDR1 is LNHDA and CDR2 SQIVND (reference sequence). With V trimmed by 6 bases and J by 7 bases, 8 bases remained unmatched. The DNA of the CDR3 is TGTGCCAGTAGGACTGACAGGGGGCATGGCGGGGAGCTGTTTTTT. The encoded protein is CASRTDRGHGGELFF.

This sequence joins TRBV3-1 and TRBJ1-1; no firm D call. This CDR3 is 14 amino acids long. Per germline, CDR1 LGHDT and CDR2 YNNKEL (reference sequence). Deletions cut 1 base from V and 6 bases from J, with 12 bases between. CDR3 in amino acids: CASSQVGGDAEAFF. The CDR3, as DNA: TGTGCCAGCAGCCAAGTGGGCGGGGATGCTGAAGCTTTCTTT.

This clonotype has just a few counts. V usage is TRBV7-2 and J usage is TRBJ2-1; tentatively, D is TRBD1 or TRBD2 (5 bases each). V lost 2 bases and J lost 9, with 17 bases in between. Germline CDR1 and CDR2: SGHTA and FQGNSA. CDR3 length: 15 amino acids. The CDR3 DNA follows: TGTGCCAGCAGCTTAATGACACGGGGCCCAGGTGAGCAGTTCTTC. Encoded protein: CASSLMTRGPGEQFF.

The CDR3 loop is CSAREGTSGGQDTQYF. CDR3 nucleotides: TGCAGTGCTAGAGAGGGGACTAGCGGGGGGCAAGATACGCAGTATTTT. The rearrangement uses TRBV20-1 and TRBJ2-3; TRBD2 matches 15 bases. CDR1 is DFQATT and CDR2 is SNEGSKA in the germline V gene (reference sequence). The CDR3 runs to 16 residues. J lost 5 bases, V lost 0 bases, and 3 bases had no gene match.

A remark on this clonotype: Possible read error: a much larger clone is one base away. In DNA, the CDR3 is TGTGCCAGCATCCCACAGACTTCTGGGGCCAACGTCCTGACTTTC. It is translated as CASIPQTSGANVLTF. The rearrangement uses TRBV7-2 and TRBJ2-6; D is undetermined. In germline, CDR1 is SGHTA, CDR2 FQGNSA. V lost 7 bases and J lost 1, with 11 bases in between. The CDR3 loop spans 15 amino acids.

This clonotype has more than one count but fewer than ten. This sequence joins TRBV20-1 and TRBJ2-5; D unresolved. CDR1 and CDR2 from the germline V gene are DFQATT and SNEGSKA (reference sequence). This CDR3 has 13 residues. Trimming took off 3 bases at V and 1 base at J, with 9 bases between the two ends. CDR3 protein: CSASRPLQETQYF. For the CDR3, the DNA is TGCAGTGCTAGTCGACCACTCCAAGAGACCCAGTACTTC.

The table lists this clonotype with many counts. This chain joins TRBV7-9 and TRBJ2-1; D is ambiguous. Germline V gene lookup returns CDR1 SEHNR and CDR2 FQNEAQ (reference sequence). This CDR3 region has 15 residues. Trimming took 1 base from V and 6 from J, leaving 13 bases between them. In nucleotides, the CDR3 is TGTGCCAGCAGCTTAGAAGGGCTACCAACCAATGAGCAGTTCTTC. It specifies CASSLEGLPTNEQFF.

This clonotype was observed many times. The rearrangement uses TRBV12-3 or TRBV12-4 and TRBJ2-7; TRBD2 is a possible D gene (5 bases). The CDR3 runs to 14 residues. Deletions cut 4 bases from V and 4 bases from J, with 14 bases between. In DNA, the CDR3 is TGTGCCAGCAGTTCGGAGCGGATACTGTACGAGCAGTACTTC. It codes for CASSSERILYEQYF.

The chain uses TRBV28 and TRBJ2-1; the match to TRBD1 covers 8 bases. The CDR3 runs to 15 residues. Germline V gene data show CDR1 as MDHEN and CDR2 as SYDVKM. V shed 6 bases and J 8 bases; nucleotides not matched to a gene: 12. The CDR3 loop is CASRIRGQEFYEQFF. The CDR3 region has the DNA TGTGCCAGCAGGATCAGGGGGCAGGAATTCTATGAGCAGTTCTTC.

This clonotype came up a few times. The rearrangement links TRBV6-2 or TRBV6-3 to TRBJ2-2; D gene unclear. The CDR3 length is 15 residues. Per the germline V gene, CDR1 is MNHEY and CDR2 is SVGEGT. V was cut by 7 bases and J by 3 bases, with 15 bases left in between. Written as DNA, the CDR3 is TGTGCCAGCATCTACAAGGGCCTGGACACCGGGGAGCTGTTTTTT. Encoded protein: CASIYKGLDTGELFF.

There are many counts of this clonotype. The chain combines TRBV7-3 with TRBJ2-5, with TRBD1 as a possible D gene (7 bases). The CDR3 runs to 15 residues. Germline CDR1 reads SGHTA; CDR2 reads FQGTGA. V was trimmed by 5 bases and J by 4 bases, leaving 17 bases between them. The CDR3 is CASSAGQTMTETQYF. CDR3 in DNA: TGTGCCAGCAGCGCGGGACAGACCATGACAGAGACCCAGTACTTC.

This clonotype was seen at least ten times. The V call is TRBV7-2, the J call TRBJ1-3; 7 positions agree with TRBD1. Germline-derived CDR1 and CDR2 are SGHTA and FQGNSA. With V trimmed by 5 bases and J by 2 bases, 9 bases remained unmatched. This CDR3 has 16 amino acids. The CDR3 DNA reads as TGTGCCAGCAGCCGAATGACAGGGACCGCTGGAAACACCATATATTTT. Translating gives CASSRMTGTAGNTIYF.

This clonotype has ten or more counts. The V call is TRBV7-3, the J call TRBJ2-1; 8 positions match TRBD2. V dropped 5 bases and J dropped 4; count of bases not matched to a gene: 10. The CDR3 spans 16 residues. Germline V gene lookup returns CDR1 SGHTA and CDR2 FQGTGA. CDR3 residues: CASSRRTSPPYNEQFF. CDR3 bases: TGTGCCAGCAGCCGAAGGACTAGCCCCCCATACAATGAGCAGTTCTTC. Full variable domain (missing parts from reference TRBV7-3 and TRBJ2-1): GAGVSQTPSNKVTEKGKYVELRCDPISGHTALYWYRQSLGQGPEFLIYFQGTGAADDSGLPNDRFFAVRPEGSVSTLKIQRTERGDSAVYLCASSRRTSPPYNEQFFGPGTRLTVL.

Only a few counts were recorded for this clonotype. The chain has TRBV24-1 and TRBJ2-1, with 10 bases fitting TRBD2. Trimming removed 9 bases from V and 5 bases from J; junction bases left unmatched: 9. The CDR3 is 15 residues long. CDR1 and CDR2 (germline): KGHDR, SFDVKD. The CDR3 loop reads CATGASGSQNNEQFF. CDR3 DNA sequence: TGTGCCACCGGCGCTAGCGGGAGCCAGAACAATGAGCAGTTCTTC.

The chain couples TRBV7-2 to TRBJ2-5; tentatively, D is TRBD1 or TRBD2 (6 bases each). The V gene lost 3 bases and the J gene lost 6 bases, with 20 bases spanning the gap. The length of the CDR3 is 16 residues. Germline CDR1 reads SGHTA; CDR2 reads FQGNSA. The CDR3 bases are TGTGCCAGCAGCTTCGAGGGGGGTGCAGGGGCGAAGACCCAGTACTTC. Translated: CASSFEGGAGAKTQYF.

The chain is built from TRBV7-2 and TRBJ2-7; weak D call: TRBD2 (6 bases). There are 16 residues in the CDR3. V dropped 5 bases and J dropped 2 bases, with 19 bases sitting between them. Per the germline V gene, CDR1 is SGHTA and CDR2 is FQGNSA. This CDR3 is CASSQSSGVVTYEQYF. The CDR3, as DNA: TGTGCCAGCAGCCAGAGTTCGGGAGTGGTTACCTACGAGCAGTACTTC. The full variable domain, with the rest looked up from reference TRBV7-2 and TRBJ2-7, is GAGVSQSPSNKVTEKGKDVELRCDPISGHTALYWYRQSLGQGLEFLIYFQGNSAPDKSGLPSDRFSAERTGGSVSTLTIQRTQQEDSAVYLCASSQSSGVVTYEQYFGPGTRLTVT.

In its sample, this clonotype was seen a few times. The chain carries TRBV20-1 and TRBJ2-7; 8 bases are a match to TRBD2. The junction had 11 bases not matched to a gene; V was cut back by 3 bases and J by 7 bases. CDR1 is DFQATT and CDR2 is SNEGSKA in the germline V gene (reference sequence). The CDR3 length is 14 residues. The CDR3 DNA reads TGCAGTGCTAGTATAACGGGAGGGCCGATAGAGCAGTACTTC. It translates to CSASITGGPIEQYF.

The V call is TRBV19, the J call TRBJ2-1; D gene unclear. Germline values: CDR1 LNHDA, CDR2 SQIVND (reference sequence). Trimming left V 5 bases short and J 7 bases short, with 15 bases between. The length of the CDR3 is 14 residues. The CDR3 reads CASSSGRGRNEQFF. Here the CDR3 DNA reads TGTGCCAGTAGTTCAGGCCGCGGTAGGAATGAGCAGTTCTTC.

This sequence joins TRBV19 and TRBJ2-5; D unclear. The V and J ends lost 6 bases and 3 bases respectively, with 5 bases between them. The CDR3 covers 11 residues. The germline CDR1 and CDR2 sequences are LNHDA and SQIVND (reference sequence). CDR3 coding DNA: TGTGCCAGTAGATACGAAGAGACCCAGTACTTC. Protein product: CASRYEETQYF.